This TCR beta chain derives from a study of STAT5B mutations in CD4+ large granular lymphocyte leukemia. Whole-study findings and limits: Patient CD4-sorted repertoires looked more clonal than healthy CD4+ repertoires, even without putative leukemic clones. 8/27 top patient clones versus 2/35 control clones were TRBV06-family.

The CDR3 loop spans 13 amino acids. Trimming pared 0 bases from V and 3 bases from J, leaving 3 bases between. The germline V gene has CDR1 LGHNA and CDR2 YSLEER. A remark on this clone: Its specificity is not known.

Assay used: immunoSEQ multiplex PCR; TCRdb lists only in-frame clones, some missing. Of around 38,000 clones listed, 87% are singletons. V usage is TRBV4-3 and J usage is TRBJ2-1; no reliable D call. The sequence was obtained from a human donor in good health. The sample consisted of CD4+ T cells from blood buffy coats. The CDR3: CASSQEIYNEQFF. The CDR3, as DNA: TGCGCCAGCAGCCAAGAGATCTACAATGAGCAGTTCTTC.